This T cell receptor (beta chain) comes out of a study of blood T cell repertoires in COVID-19 (dated by TCRdb to about 2020). Concerning the study at large: Samples covering the acute and convalescent phases of COVID-19 were provided by collaborators in the United States, Italy and Spain. Where available, HLA class I and class II types were taken from metadata supplied by the sample provider and were not determined by assay-based typing. The repertoires were released in a freely available public database meant as a resource for research on the immune response to SARS-CoV-2. The material from the prospective study consisted of cDNA or gDNA derived from T cells, B-cell-depleted T cells, or PBMCs. Sample metadata almost always included a de-identified subject ID, COVID-19 status, age in years and sex. The samples were drawn from the first 160 participants of the ongoing ImmuneRACE study and from under 1,500 subjects provided by 6 global collaborators. Deeply sampled blood TCRbeta repertoires from subjects exposed to, actively infected with, or recovered from COVID-19 were included in the dataset. Results and caveats for the whole study, not just this receptor: The quantity of clinical and demographic metadata differed by source and by participant and was supplied without curation.

In the case of this clone: The clone's antigen remains unknown. Base qualities were left out, and no much larger clone turns up one base away.

Enrolling through a virtual design, the prospective study's participants ranged in age from roughly 18 to 90 years and lived across roughly 24 United States geographic areas. In the prospective study, participants were assigned to cohorts based on the clinical history participants reported in a screening survey and a study questionnaire. For ImmuneRACE Cohort 3, a participant was defined as recovered based on two consecutive negative NP/OP PCR tests, clearance by a healthcare professional, or resolution of symptoms. In the prospective study, mobile phlebotomists collected whole blood, serum and a nasopharyngeal or oropharyngeal swab from each participant. Participants in the prospective study had the option to provide additional blood draws and questionnaires over a roughly 2-month period. Before DNA extraction, prospective study blood samples were shipped either frozen or at room temperature.

TCRbeta CDR3 regions were amplified from genomic DNA by means of the immunoSEQ Assay, a bias-controlled multiplex PCR. In the paper's pipeline: The number of nucleated cells in each sample was estimated from the amplification of reference gene primers within the assay. To quantify the absolute abundance of each unique TCRbeta CDR3 rearrangement, sequence reads were collapsed and filtered. Productive Simpson clonality was computed per sample as the square root of Simpson's diversity index over productive rearrangements. In TCRdb, the immuneACCESS table is reduced to in-frame sequences with V and J assigned. These tables do not hold every clone; where another copy was compared, an unresolved V gene accounts for under half, and the others remain unexplained. The V and J calls and clone size come from that table; D and trimming were worked out from the DNA. This sample has just over 300,000 clones in its table, and approximately 84% of those were observed once. The ten biggest clones cover around 4.6% of the sample.

There are 15 amino acids in the CDR3, from cysteine to phenylalanine inclusive. Only CDR3 DNA remains: 45 bases, in frame from the first base. Per the germline V gene, ENHRY is the CDR1 and SYGVKD is the CDR2. V is trimmed back by 4 bases and J by 5 bases, and the junction contains 7 bases that no gene match accounts for. The sequence was obtained from a man under 40 who had recovered from COVID-19. The chain was built from TRBV10-3 and TRBJ2-7; 11 junctional bases match TRBD1. The sample taken for sequencing was PBMCs or T cells enriched from blood (not recorded which). The CDR3 reads CAISAGDRGFNEQYF. The DNA sequence follows: TGTGCCATCAGTGCTGGGGACAGGGGGTTCAACGAGCAGTACTTC.